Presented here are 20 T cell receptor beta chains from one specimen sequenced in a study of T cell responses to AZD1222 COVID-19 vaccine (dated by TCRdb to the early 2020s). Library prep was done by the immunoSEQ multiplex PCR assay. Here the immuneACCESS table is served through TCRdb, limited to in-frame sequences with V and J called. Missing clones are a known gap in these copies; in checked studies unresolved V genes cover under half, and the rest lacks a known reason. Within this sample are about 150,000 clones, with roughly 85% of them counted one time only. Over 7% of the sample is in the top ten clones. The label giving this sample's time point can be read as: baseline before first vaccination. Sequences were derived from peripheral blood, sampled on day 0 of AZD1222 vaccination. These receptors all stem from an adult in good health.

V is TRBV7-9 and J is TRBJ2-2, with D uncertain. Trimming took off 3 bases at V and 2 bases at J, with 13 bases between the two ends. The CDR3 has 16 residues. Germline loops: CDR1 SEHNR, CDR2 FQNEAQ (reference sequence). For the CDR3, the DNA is TGTGCCAGCAGCTTCGGTCCCACTCCCAACACCGGGGAGCTGTTTTTT. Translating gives CASSFGPTPNTGELFF.

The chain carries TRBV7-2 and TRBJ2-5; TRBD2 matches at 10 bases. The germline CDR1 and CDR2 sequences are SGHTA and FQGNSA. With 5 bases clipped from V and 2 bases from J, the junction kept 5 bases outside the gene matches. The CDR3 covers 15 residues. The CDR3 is CASSPIAGGQETQYF. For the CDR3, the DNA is TGTGCCAGCAGCCCCATAGCGGGGGGACAAGAGACCCAGTACTTC.

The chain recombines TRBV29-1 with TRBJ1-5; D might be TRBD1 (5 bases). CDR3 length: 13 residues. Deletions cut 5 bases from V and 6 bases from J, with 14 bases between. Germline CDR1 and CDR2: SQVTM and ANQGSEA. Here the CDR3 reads CSVRAGEGQPQHF. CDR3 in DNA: TGCAGCGTTCGGGCGGGGGAGGGTCAGCCCCAGCATTTT.

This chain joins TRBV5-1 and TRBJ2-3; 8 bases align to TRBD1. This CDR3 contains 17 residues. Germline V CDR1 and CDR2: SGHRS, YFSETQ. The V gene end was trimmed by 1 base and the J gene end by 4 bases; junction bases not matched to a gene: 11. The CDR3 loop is CASSLRSRQGTPDTQYF. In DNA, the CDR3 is TGCGCCAGCAGCTTGAGGTCAAGACAGGGGACCCCAGATACGCAGTATTTT. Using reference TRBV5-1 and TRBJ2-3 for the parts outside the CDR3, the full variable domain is KAGVTQTPRYLIKTRGQQVTLSCSPISGHRSVSWYQQTPGQGLQFLFEYFSETQRNKGNFPGRFSGRQFSNSRSEMNVSTLELGDSALYLCASSLRSRQGTPDTQYFGPGTRLTVL.

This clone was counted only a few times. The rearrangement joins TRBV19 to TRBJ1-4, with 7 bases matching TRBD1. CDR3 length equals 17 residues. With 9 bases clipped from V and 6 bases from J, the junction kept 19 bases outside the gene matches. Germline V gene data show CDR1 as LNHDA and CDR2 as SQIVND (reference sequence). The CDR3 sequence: CARRRPVGGQGDEKLFF. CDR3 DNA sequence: TGTGCCAGGAGAAGGCCGGTAGGGGGCCAGGGAGATGAAAAACTGTTTTTT.

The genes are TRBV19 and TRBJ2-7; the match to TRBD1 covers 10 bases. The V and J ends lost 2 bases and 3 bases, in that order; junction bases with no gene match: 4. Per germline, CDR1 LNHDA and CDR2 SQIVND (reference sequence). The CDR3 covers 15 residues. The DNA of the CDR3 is TGTGCCAGTAGTATACTGGGACAGGGGATCTACGAGCAGTACTTC. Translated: CASSILGQGIYEQYF.

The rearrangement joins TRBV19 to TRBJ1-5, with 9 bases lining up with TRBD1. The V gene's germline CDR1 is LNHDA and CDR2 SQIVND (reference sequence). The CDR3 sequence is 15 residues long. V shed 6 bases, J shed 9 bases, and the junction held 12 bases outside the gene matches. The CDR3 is CASRNRDRDLMPQHF. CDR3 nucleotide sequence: TGTGCCAGTAGGAACCGGGACAGGGATCTAATGCCCCAGCATTTT.

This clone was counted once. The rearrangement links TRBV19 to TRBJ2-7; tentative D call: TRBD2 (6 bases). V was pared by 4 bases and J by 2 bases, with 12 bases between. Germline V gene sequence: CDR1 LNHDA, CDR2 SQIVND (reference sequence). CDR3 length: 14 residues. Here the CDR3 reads CASSTLAFPYEQYF. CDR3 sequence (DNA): TGTGCCAGTAGTACGCTAGCGTTCCCCTACGAGCAGTACTTC.

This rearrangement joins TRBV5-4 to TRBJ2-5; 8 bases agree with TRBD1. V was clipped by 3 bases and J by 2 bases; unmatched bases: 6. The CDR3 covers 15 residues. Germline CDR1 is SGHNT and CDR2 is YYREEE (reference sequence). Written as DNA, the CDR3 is TGTGCCAGCAGCTCGCAGGGGGCGGGTCAAGAGACCCAGTACTTC. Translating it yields CASSSQGAGQETQYF. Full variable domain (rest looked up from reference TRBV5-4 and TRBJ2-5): ETGVTQSPTHLIKTRGQQVTLRCSSQSGHNTVSWYQQALGQGPQFIFQYYREEENGRGNFPPRFSGLQFPNYSSELNVNALELDDSALYLCASSSQGAGQETQYFGPGTRLLVL.

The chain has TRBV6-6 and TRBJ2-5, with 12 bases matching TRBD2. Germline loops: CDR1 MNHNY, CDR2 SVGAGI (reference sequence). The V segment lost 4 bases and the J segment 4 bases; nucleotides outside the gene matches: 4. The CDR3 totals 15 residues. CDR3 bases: TGTGCCAGCAGTTCACTAGCGGGGGGTCTAGAGACCCAGTACTTC. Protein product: CASSSLAGGLETQYF.

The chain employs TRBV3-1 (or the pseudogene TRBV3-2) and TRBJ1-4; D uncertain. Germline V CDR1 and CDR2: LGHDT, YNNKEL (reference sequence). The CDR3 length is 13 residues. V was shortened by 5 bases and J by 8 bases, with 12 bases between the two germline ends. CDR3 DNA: TGTGCCAGCAGCTCGGGGTCTAGAGAAAAACTGTTTTTT. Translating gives CASSSGSREKLFF.

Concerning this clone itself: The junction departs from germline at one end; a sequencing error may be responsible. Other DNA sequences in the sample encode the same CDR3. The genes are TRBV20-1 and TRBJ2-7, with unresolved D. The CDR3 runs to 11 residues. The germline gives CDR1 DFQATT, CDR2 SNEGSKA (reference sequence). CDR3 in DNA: TGCAGTGCCAGAGAGGTTGGCGAGCAGTACTTC. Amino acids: CSAREVGEQYF.

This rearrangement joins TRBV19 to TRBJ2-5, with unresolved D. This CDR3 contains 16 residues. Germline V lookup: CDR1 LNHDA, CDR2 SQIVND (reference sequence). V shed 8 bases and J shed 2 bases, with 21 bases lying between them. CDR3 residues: CASLSSETAPQETQYF. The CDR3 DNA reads TGTGCCAGTCTTTCAAGCGAGACCGCACCTCAAGAGACCCAGTACTTC. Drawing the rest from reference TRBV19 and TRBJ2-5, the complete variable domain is DGGITQSPKYLFRKEGQNVTLSCEQNLNHDAMYWYRQDPGQGLRLIYYSQIVNDFQKGDIAEGYSVSREKKESFPLTVTSAQKNPTAFYLCASLSSETAPQETQYFGPGTRLLVL.

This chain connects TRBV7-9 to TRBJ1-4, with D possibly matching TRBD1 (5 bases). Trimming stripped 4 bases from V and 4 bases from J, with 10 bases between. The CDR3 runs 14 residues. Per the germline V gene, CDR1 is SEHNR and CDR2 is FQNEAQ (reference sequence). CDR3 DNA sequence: TGTGCCAGCAGCTGGGGTCAGGGTAATGAAAAACTGTTTTTT. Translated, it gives CASSWGQGNEKLFF.

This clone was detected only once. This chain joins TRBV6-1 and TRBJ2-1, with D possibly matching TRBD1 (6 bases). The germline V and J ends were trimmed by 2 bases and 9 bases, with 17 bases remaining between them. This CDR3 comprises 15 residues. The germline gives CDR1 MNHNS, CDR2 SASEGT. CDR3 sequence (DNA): TGTGCCAGCAGTGAAAGGGGGAGTGGTTACGGTGAGCAGTTCTTC. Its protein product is CASSERGSGYGEQFF.

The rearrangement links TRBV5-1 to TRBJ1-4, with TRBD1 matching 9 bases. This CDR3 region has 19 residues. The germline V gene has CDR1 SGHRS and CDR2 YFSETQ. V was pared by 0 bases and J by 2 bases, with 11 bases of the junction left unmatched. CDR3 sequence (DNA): TGCGCCAGCAGCTTGGATGGATGGGGACAGGGAACCACTAATGAAAAACTGTTTTTT. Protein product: CASSLDGWGQGTTNEKLFF.

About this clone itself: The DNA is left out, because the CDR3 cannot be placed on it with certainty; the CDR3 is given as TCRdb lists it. This CDR3 reads CASNSVRGQAFF. The chain carries TRBV28 and TRBJ1-1. The CDR3 is 12 amino acids long, termini counted. Germline CDR1 MDHEN, CDR2 SYDVKM.

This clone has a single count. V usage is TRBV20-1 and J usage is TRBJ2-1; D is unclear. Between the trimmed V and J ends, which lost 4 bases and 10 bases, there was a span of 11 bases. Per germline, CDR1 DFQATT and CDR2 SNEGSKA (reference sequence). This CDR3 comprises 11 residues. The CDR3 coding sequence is TGCAGTGCTATCCCGGCAACCGAGCAGTTCTTC. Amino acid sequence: CSAIPATEQFF.

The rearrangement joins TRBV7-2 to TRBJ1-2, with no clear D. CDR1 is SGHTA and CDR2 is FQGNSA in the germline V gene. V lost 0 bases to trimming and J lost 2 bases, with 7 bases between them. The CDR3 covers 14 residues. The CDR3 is CASSLAGRNYGYTF. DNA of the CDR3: TGTGCCAGCAGCTTAGCCGGACGGAACTATGGCTACACCTTC.

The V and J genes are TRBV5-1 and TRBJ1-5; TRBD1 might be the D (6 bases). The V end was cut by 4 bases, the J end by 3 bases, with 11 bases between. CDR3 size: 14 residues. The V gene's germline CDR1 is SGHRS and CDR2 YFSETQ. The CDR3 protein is CASSDQGSNQPQHF. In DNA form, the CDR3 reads TGCGCCAGCAGCGATCAGGGGTCCAATCAGCCCCAGCATTTT.